Below, 31 T cell receptor beta chains from the same sample are listed, as sequenced in a study of cytomegalovirus exposure and HLA in healthy donors. Primers for the PCR totalled 60 Vbeta and 13 Jbeta. Sequencing used immunoSEQ multiplex PCR; TCRdb keeps in-frame clones, though not all of them. The sample carries around 180,000 clones, 81% recorded once. Sequencing was carried out using PBMCs. These receptors came from a man younger than 30 in good health and CMV-seronegative.

Of note for this clone: A junction boundary mismatches the germline segment, possibly from a read error. This rearrangement joins TRBV9 to TRBJ1-4; D is ambiguous. CDR3 length: 14 amino acids. Per the germline V gene, CDR1 is SGDLS and CDR2 is YYNGEE. The DNA for the CDR3 is TGTGCCAGCAGCGTCGGGGTGACTAATGAAAAACCGTTTTTT. As protein: CASSVGVTNEKPFF.

CDR3 region: CASSLTGGTNEKLFF. For the CDR3, the DNA is TGTGCCAGCAGCCTCACAGGGGGGACTAATGAAAAACTGTTTTTT. The chain combines TRBV7-2 with TRBJ1-4; 8 nucleotides align to TRBD1. The CDR3 consists of 15 residues. With V trimmed by 5 bases and J by 2 bases, 4 bases remained unmatched. Germline CDR1 reads SGHTA; CDR2 reads FQGNSA. Based on the CDR3 plus reference TRBV7-2 and TRBJ1-4, the full variable domain is GAGVSQSPSNKVTEKGKDVELRCDPISGHTALYWYRQSLGQGLEFLIYFQGNSAPDKSGLPSDRFSAERTGGSVSTLTIQRTQQEDSAVYLCASSLTGGTNEKLFFGSGTQLSVL.

The V call is TRBV29-1, the J call TRBJ1-6, with 7 bases aligning to TRBD1. The CDR3 spans 13 residues. The V gene end was trimmed by 5 bases and the J gene end by 7 bases; junction bases not matched to a gene: 5. Per germline, CDR1 SQVTM and CDR2 ANQGSEA. CDR3 sequence: CSVLDRDNSPLHF. In DNA form, the CDR3 reads TGCAGCGTTCTAGACAGGGACAATTCACCCCTCCACTTT.

The gene calls are TRBV13 and TRBJ2-3; no firm D call. V lost 5 bases and J lost 0, with 12 bases in between. Germline V gene sequence: CDR1 PRHDT, CDR2 FYEKMQ (reference sequence). CDR3 length equals 15 residues. CDR3 residues: CASSARGTSTDTQYF. In DNA, the CDR3 is TGTGCCAGCAGCGCTCGTGGTACTAGCACAGATACGCAGTATTTT.

This clone has more than one count but fewer than ten. The chain recombines TRBV6-1 with TRBJ1-4; tentative D call: TRBD1 (5 bases). The CDR3 is 14 residues long. V was cut by 5 bases and J by 3 bases, with 10 bases left in between. Germline V gene sequence: CDR1 MNHNS, CDR2 SASEGT. CDR3 residues: CASSSGRPNEKLFF. DNA for the CDR3: TGTGCCAGCAGTTCAGGGAGGCCTAATGAAAAACTGTTTTTT.

V gene TRBV7-9 combines with J gene TRBJ1-2; 7 nucleotides align to TRBD1. Trimming at V came to 5 bases and at J to 12 bases, leaving 12 bases not matched to a gene. Looked up from germline, CDR1 is SEHNR and CDR2 is FQNEAQ (reference sequence). The CDR3 is made up of 13 amino acids. The CDR3 region has the DNA TGTGCCAGCAGCCCAGGAACAGGGGCTCCCGACACCTTC. Its protein product is CASSPGTGAPDTF.

For this clone: Germline and junction disagree at one end, which may indicate a read error. CDR3 amino acids: CASAGGGPMNSEAFF. CDR3 bases: TGTGCCAGCGCCGGGGGTGGACCTATGAACTCTGAAGCTTTCTTT. The V gene is TRBV28, the J gene TRBJ1-1, with D tentatively TRBD1 (5 bases). The CDR3 length is 15 residues. The germline V gene encodes CDR1 MDHEN and CDR2 SYDVKM.

The chain couples TRBV9 to TRBJ2-1, with TRBD2 identical over 10 bases. This CDR3 has 16 residues. The germline gives CDR1 SGDLS, CDR2 YYNGEE. After removal of 3 bases from V and 8 bases from J, the junction contained 11 bases not matched to a gene. This CDR3 reads CASSGLSGGAFDEQFF. For the CDR3, the DNA is TGTGCCAGCAGCGGACTAAGCGGGGGGGCATTCGATGAGCAGTTCTTC.

The chain joins TRBV2 to TRBJ2-3; 7 bases are a match to TRBD2. The CDR3 is made up of 16 amino acids. Germline CDR1 is SNHLY and CDR2 is FYNNEI. V lost 4 bases, J lost 0 bases, and 7 bases stayed unmatched. CDR3 sequence: CASSGRIAGSTDTQYF. The CDR3 nucleotides are TGTGCCAGCAGTGGACGAATAGCGGGCAGCACAGATACGCAGTATTTT. The full variable domain, with the rest looked up from reference TRBV2 and TRBJ2-3, is EPEVTQTPSHQVTQMGQEVILRCVPISNHLYFYWYRQILGQKVEFLVSFYNNEISEKSEIFDDQFSVERPDGSNFTLKIRSTKLEDSAMYFCASSGRIAGSTDTQYFGPGTRLTVL.

The CDR3, as DNA: TGTGCCAGCAGCTTAGCACAGCCAGGGGAGCTGTTTTTT. It codes for CASSLAQPGELFF. V gene TRBV13 combines with J gene TRBJ2-2; no clear D. V was clipped by 1 base and J by 8 bases, with 8 bases between them. The CDR3 extends over 13 amino acids. Germline CDR1 PRHDT, CDR2 FYEKMQ (reference sequence).

J is TRBJ2-2 and V is TRBV11-2, with D possibly TRBD1 on 5 matching bases. The CDR3 length is 13 residues. CDR1 is SGHAT, CDR2 FQNNGV, per germline. V lost 9 bases and J lost 6, with 14 bases in between. The CDR3 bases are TGTGCCAGTCGATCGATGGGGCCCGGGGAGCTGTTTTTT. Encoded protein: CASRSMGPGELFF.

The chain has TRBV9 and TRBJ2-5; possibly TRBD1 for D (7 bases). Trimming took off 4 bases at V and 6 bases at J, with 19 bases between the two ends. The germline gives CDR1 SGDLS, CDR2 YYNGEE. The CDR3 spans 15 residues. This CDR3 reads CASSPLRGRGKTQYF. The CDR3 nucleotides are TGTGCCAGCAGCCCTCTTAGGGGGCGCGGGAAGACCCAGTACTTC. Together with reference TRBV9 and TRBJ2-5, the CDR3 gives the full variable domain: DSGVTQTPKHLITATGQRVTLRCSPRSGDLSVYWYQQSLDQGLQFLIQYYNGEERAKGNILERFSAQQFPDLHSELNLSSLELGDSALYFCASSPLRGRGKTQYFGPGTRLLVL.

The chain uses TRBV18 and TRBJ1-1; TRBD1 agrees at 7 bases. This CDR3 spans 16 amino acids. Germline V lookup: CDR1 KGHSH, CDR2 LQKENI. The V and J ends lost 3 bases and 1 base, in that order; junction bases with no gene match: 8. CDR3 sequence reads: CASSPLPGQPNTEAFF. The CDR3 nucleotides are TGTGCCAGCTCACCGCTGCCGGGACAGCCGAACACTGAAGCTTTCTTT.

V and J are TRBV7-2 and TRBJ2-7; D gene unclear. In germline, CDR1 is SGHTA, CDR2 FQGNSA. V lost 1 base and J 4 bases, leaving 11 bases between the germline ends. The CDR3 is 14 amino acids. CDR3 region: CASSLEYKKYEQYF. The CDR3 DNA follows: TGTGCCAGCAGCTTAGAGTACAAAAAGTACGAGCAGTACTTC.

The CDR3 DNA is TGTGCCAGCAGTCCACCCGGGACTAGCGGGAGAAACATTCAGTACTTC. This translates into CASSPPGTSGRNIQYF. This rearrangement joins TRBV28 to TRBJ2-4, with TRBD2 matching 14 bases. Germline assignment: CDR1 MDHEN and CDR2 SYDVKM. The ends lost 5 bases at V and 6 bases at J; junction bases unmatched: 6. CDR3 length equals 16 residues. The full variable domain, with the rest looked up from reference TRBV28 and TRBJ2-4, is DVKVTQSSRYLVKRTGEKVFLECVQDMDHENMFWYRQDPGLGLRLIYFSYDVKMKEKGDIPEGYSVSREKKERFSLILESASTNQTSMYLCASSPPGTSGRNIQYFGAGTRLSVL.

This chain links TRBV2 with TRBJ1-5; D unclear. The CDR3 has 12 residues. V lost 5 bases to trimming and J lost 5 bases, with 7 bases between them. Germline V gene data show CDR1 as SNHLY and CDR2 as FYNNEI. The CDR3 is CASSLGDQPQHF. For the CDR3, the DNA is TGTGCCAGCAGTCTCGGGGATCAGCCCCAGCATTTT.

The chain couples TRBV29-1 to TRBJ2-7, with TRBD1 identical over 8 bases. The CDR3 is 15 amino acids. Looked up from germline, CDR1 is SQVTM and CDR2 is ANQGSEA. J was trimmed by 2 bases and V by 5 bases; bases with no gene match: 11. In nucleotides, the CDR3 is TGCAGCGTTCGAAGGGCGACAGGGGACCCCTACGAGCAGTACTTC. Its protein is CSVRRATGDPYEQYF.

The rearrangement uses TRBV7-9 and TRBJ2-2; TRBD1 might be the D (6 bases). CDR3 length: 17 amino acids. V shed 8 bases and J shed 4 bases, with 23 bases lying between them. The germline gives CDR1 SEHNR, CDR2 FQNEAQ (reference sequence). CDR3 sequence: CASPLRTGTPVTGELFF. In DNA form, the CDR3 reads TGTGCCAGCCCACTACGGACCGGGACACCCGTCACCGGGGAGCTGTTTTTT.

This chain connects TRBV19 to TRBJ1-3, with a weak D call TRBD1 (6 bases). The CDR3 contains 13 residues. Between the trimmed V and J ends, which lost 9 bases and 5 bases, there was a span of 14 bases. The V gene's germline CDR1 is LNHDA and CDR2 SQIVND (reference sequence). The CDR3 DNA reads as TGTGCCAGCACCGACAGGACACGAAACACCATATATTTT. Translation gives CASTDRTRNTIYF.

This clone came up a few times. The junction does not match germline at one end; this may be a read error. The CDR3 nucleotides are TGTTCCAGCAGCCAGACCGACAGGGGTAGCAATCAGCCCCAGCATTTT. It specifies CSSSQTDRGSNQPQHF. This chain joins TRBV7-9 and TRBJ1-5; 8 bases map to TRBD1. Germline CDR1 is SEHNR and CDR2 is FQNEAQ (reference sequence). The length of the CDR3 is 16 residues.

This chain uses TRBV28 with TRBJ2-3; TRBD2 aligns across 7 bases. The CDR3 is made up of 15 amino acids. V lost 4 bases, J lost 2 bases, and 6 bases stayed unmatched. Looked up from germline, CDR1 is MDHEN and CDR2 is SYDVKM. The CDR3 DNA follows: TGTGCCAGCAGTTCCTCGGGAGGTTCCACAGATACGCAGTATTTT. The encoded protein is CASSSSGGSTDTQYF. The full variable domain, its missing parts supplied by reference TRBV28 and TRBJ2-3, is DVKVTQSSRYLVKRTGEKVFLECVQDMDHENMFWYRQDPGLGLRLIYFSYDVKMKEKGDIPEGYSVSREKKERFSLILESASTNQTSMYLCASSSSGGSTDTQYFGPGTRLTVL.

The V call is TRBV5-1, the J call TRBJ2-2; 9 bases align to TRBD2. The CDR3 is 14 residues long. Germline V gene data show CDR1 as SGHRS and CDR2 as YFSETQ. The junction had 5 bases not matched to a gene; V was cut back by 5 bases and J by 6 bases. The CDR3 DNA is TGCGCCAGCAGGCGGACTAGCGAGGCCGGGGAGCTGTTTTTT. Its protein product is CASRRTSEAGELFF.

The J gene is TRBJ2-6, the V gene TRBV4-3, with D maybe TRBD2 (5 bases). Trimming took off 1 base at V and 0 bases at J, with 7 bases between the two ends. CDR1 LGHNA and CDR2 YSLEER come from the germline V gene. CDR3 length: 16 residues. The CDR3 reads CASSQVEGSGANVLTF. CDR3 coding DNA: TGCGCCAGCAGCCAAGTTGAGGGCTCTGGGGCCAACGTCCTGACTTTC.

In its sample, this clone was seen once. The chain links TRBV19 to TRBJ2-1; 12 positions agree with TRBD2. The length of the CDR3 is 15 residues. V lost 5 bases to trimming and J lost 7 bases; unmatched junction nucleotides: 6. The germline V gene encodes CDR1 LNHDA and CDR2 SQIVND (reference sequence). This CDR3 reads CASSPSGRARNEQFF. The CDR3 DNA is TGTGCCAGTAGTCCTAGCGGGAGGGCGAGAAATGAGCAGTTCTTC. Full variable domain (rest looked up from reference TRBV19 and TRBJ2-1): DGGITQSPKYLFRKEGQNVTLSCEQNLNHDAMYWYRQDPGQGLRLIYYSQIVNDFQKGDIAEGYSVSREKKESFPLTVTSAQKNPTAFYLCASSPSGRARNEQFFGPGTRLTVL.

The rearrangement joins TRBV27 to TRBJ2-7, with 9 bases fitting TRBD1. Germline CDR1 MNHEY, CDR2 SMNVEV (reference sequence). The CDR3 totals 16 residues. The trim removed 0 bases at V and 1 base at J, leaving 4 bases unmatched. The CDR3 loop reads CASSLSTGGRSYEQYF. The CDR3 DNA sequence: TGTGCCAGCAGTTTATCGACAGGGGGGAGATCCTACGAGCAGTACTTC.

The CDR3 DNA reads TGCGCCAGCAGCTTGCCGTTATTAGCGGGATCTCGCACAGATACGCAGTATTTT. Its translation is CASSLPLLAGSRTDTQYF. This chain uses TRBV5-1 with TRBJ2-3; TRBD2 aligns across 8 bases. The CDR3 sequence is 18 residues long. Germline CDR1 SGHRS, CDR2 YFSETQ. J lost 1 base, V lost 1 base, and 11 bases had no gene match. The variable domain in full, with the rest retrieved from reference TRBV5-1 and TRBJ2-3, is KAGVTQTPRYLIKTRGQQVTLSCSPISGHRSVSWYQQTPGQGLQFLFEYFSETQRNKGNFPGRFSGRQFSNSRSEMNVSTLELGDSALYLCASSLPLLAGSRTDTQYFGPGTRLTVL.

Turning to this clone: This same CDR3 is encoded by further DNA sequences in the sample. The DNA for the CDR3 is TGTGCCAGCAGCGTAGGAGGGGGCACCGGGGAGCTGTTTTTT. This gives the protein CASSVGGGTGELFF. The V call is TRBV9, the J call TRBJ2-2; the D gene is possibly TRBD1 (6 bases). The CDR3 contains 14 residues. Trimming removed 0 bases at V and 4 bases at J, with 7 bases between. From germline, CDR1 is SGDLS and CDR2 YYNGEE.

This chain joins TRBV25-1 and TRBJ1-4; D might be TRBD1 (5 bases). Germline V gene lookup returns CDR1 MGHDK and CDR2 SYGVNS. This CDR3 has 16 amino acids. The V and J ends lost 5 bases and 4 bases respectively, with 17 bases between them. The DNA for the CDR3 is TGTGCCAGCAGTCCGGGACTCTTTTCTGATAATGAAAAACTGTTTTTT. It translates to CASSPGLFSDNEKLFF. Variable domain in full (rest from reference TRBV25-1 and TRBJ1-4): EADIYQTPRYLVIGTGKKITLECSQTMGHDKMYWYQQDPGMELHLIHYSYGVNSTEKGDLSSESTVSRIRTEHFPLTLESARPSHTSQYLCASSPGLFSDNEKLFFGSGTQLSVL.

This clone was recorded only once. This chain uses TRBV1 with TRBJ1-2; TRBD1 reflects the table's D call only, with no check against the DNA. TRBV1 has pseudogene status. The CDR3 extends over 16 amino acids. CDR3 region: CTSSLRFDRRGYGYTF. For the CDR3, the DNA is TGCACCAGCAGCCTCCGCTTCGACAGAAGAGGCTATGGCTACACCTTC.

The count of this clone is one. The chain employs TRBV29-1 and TRBJ2-5; the match to TRBD2 covers 9 bases. Germline CDR1 and CDR2: SQVTM and ANQGSEA. The CDR3 is 14 amino acids. V lost 6 bases, J lost 5 bases, and 10 bases stayed unmatched. CDR3 bases: TGCAGCGTCGGGTATAGCGGGAGCACGGAGACCCAGTACTTC. Its translation: CSVGYSGSTETQYF.

The rearrangement links TRBV19 to TRBJ1-1, with D uncertain. V was cut by 6 bases and J by 3 bases, with 11 bases left in between. From germline, CDR1 is LNHDA and CDR2 SQIVND (reference sequence). The CDR3 runs 13 residues. The CDR3 sequence: CASSLVRDTEAFF. CDR3 coding DNA: TGTGCCAGTAGCCTCGTGAGGGACACTGAAGCTTTCTTT.